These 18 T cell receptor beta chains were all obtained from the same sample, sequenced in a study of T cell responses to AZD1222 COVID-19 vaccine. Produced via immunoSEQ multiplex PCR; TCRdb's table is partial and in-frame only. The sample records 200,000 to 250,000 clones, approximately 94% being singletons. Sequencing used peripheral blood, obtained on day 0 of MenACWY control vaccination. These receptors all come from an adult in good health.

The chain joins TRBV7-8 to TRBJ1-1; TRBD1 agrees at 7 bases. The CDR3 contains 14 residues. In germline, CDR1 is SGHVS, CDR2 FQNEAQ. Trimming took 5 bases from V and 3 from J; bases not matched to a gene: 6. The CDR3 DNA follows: TGTGCCAGCAGCCTCGTGCAGGGGGACACTGAAGCTTTCTTT. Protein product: CASSLVQGDTEAFF.

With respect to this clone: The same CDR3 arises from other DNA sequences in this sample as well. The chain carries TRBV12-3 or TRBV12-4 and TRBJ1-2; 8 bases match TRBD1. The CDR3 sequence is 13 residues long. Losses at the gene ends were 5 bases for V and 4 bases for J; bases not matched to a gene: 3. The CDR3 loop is CASSPGQGYGYTF. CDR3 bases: TGTGCCAGCAGTCCAGGACAGGGCTATGGCTACACCTTC.

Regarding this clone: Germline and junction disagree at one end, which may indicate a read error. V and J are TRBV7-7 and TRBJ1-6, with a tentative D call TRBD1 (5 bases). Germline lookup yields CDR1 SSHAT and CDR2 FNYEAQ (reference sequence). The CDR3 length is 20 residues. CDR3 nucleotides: TGTGCTAGCAGCTTACGGCCGGGACGGTTGATTTACTCCTATAATTCACCCCTCCACTTT. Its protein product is CASSLRPGRLIYSYNSPLHF.

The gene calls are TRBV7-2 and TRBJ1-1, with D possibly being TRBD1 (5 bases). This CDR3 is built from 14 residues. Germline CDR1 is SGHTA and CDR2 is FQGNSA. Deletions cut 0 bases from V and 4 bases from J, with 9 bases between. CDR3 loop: CASSLAGRVTEAFF. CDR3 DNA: TGTGCCAGCAGCTTAGCGGGCAGGGTCACTGAAGCTTTCTTT.

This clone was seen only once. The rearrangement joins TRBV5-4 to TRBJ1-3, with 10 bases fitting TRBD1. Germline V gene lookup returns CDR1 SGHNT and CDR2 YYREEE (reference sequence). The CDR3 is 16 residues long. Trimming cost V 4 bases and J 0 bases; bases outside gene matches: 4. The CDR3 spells CASSLDRGLSGNTIYF. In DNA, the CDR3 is TGTGCCAGCAGCCTAGACAGGGGGCTCTCTGGAAACACCATATATTTT.

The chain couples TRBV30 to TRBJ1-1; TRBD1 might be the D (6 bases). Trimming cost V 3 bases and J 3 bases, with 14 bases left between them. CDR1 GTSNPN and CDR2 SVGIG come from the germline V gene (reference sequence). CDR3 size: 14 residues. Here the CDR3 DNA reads TGTGCCTGGAGCGACCACAGGGCCGACACTGAAGCTTTCTTT. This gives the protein CAWSDHRADTEAFF.

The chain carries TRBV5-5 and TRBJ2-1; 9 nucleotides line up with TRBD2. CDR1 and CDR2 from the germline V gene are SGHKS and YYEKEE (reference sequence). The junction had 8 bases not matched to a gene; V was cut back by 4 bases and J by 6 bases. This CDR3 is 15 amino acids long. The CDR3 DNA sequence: TGTGCCAGCAGCCGGGAGGGACTAGCTGGCAATGAGCAGTTCTTC. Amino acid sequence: CASSREGLAGNEQFF.

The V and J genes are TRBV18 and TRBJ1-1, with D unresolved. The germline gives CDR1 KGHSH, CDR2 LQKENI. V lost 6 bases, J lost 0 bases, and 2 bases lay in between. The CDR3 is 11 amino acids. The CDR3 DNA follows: TGTGCCAGCTCTCTGAACACTGAAGCTTTCTTT. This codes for CASSLNTEAFF.

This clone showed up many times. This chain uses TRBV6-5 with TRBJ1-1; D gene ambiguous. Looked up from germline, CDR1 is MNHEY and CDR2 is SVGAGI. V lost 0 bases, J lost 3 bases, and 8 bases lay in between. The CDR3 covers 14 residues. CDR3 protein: CASSYSREHTEAFF. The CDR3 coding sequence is TGTGCCAGCAGTTACTCTAGGGAGCACACTGAAGCTTTCTTT.

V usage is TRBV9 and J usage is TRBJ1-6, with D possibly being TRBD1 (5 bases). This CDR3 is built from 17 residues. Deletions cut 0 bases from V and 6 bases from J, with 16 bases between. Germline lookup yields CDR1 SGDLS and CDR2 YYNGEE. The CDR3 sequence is CASSVAHGMGPNSPLHF. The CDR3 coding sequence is TGTGCCAGCAGCGTAGCTCACGGAATGGGACCTAATTCACCCCTCCACTTT.

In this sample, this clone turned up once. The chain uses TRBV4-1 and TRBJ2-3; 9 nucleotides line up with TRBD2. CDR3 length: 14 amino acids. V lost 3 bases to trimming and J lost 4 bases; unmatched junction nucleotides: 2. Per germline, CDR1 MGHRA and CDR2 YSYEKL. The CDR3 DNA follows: TGCGCCAGCAGCCAGGCTAGCGGGGCAGATACGCAGTATTTT. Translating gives CASSQASGADTQYF.

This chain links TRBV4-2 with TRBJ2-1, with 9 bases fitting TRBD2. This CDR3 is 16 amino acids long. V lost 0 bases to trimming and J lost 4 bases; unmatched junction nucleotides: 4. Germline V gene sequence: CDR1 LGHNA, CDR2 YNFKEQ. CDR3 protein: CASSQDSSGGYNEQFF. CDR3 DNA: TGTGCCAGCAGCCAAGATAGTAGCGGGGGATACAATGAGCAGTTCTTC.

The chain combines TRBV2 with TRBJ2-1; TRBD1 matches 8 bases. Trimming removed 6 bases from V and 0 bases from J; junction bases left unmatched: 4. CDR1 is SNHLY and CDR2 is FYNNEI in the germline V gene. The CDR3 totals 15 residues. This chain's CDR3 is CASRNDRGSYNEQFF. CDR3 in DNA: TGTGCCAGCAGGAATGACAGGGGCTCCTACAATGAGCAGTTCTTC.

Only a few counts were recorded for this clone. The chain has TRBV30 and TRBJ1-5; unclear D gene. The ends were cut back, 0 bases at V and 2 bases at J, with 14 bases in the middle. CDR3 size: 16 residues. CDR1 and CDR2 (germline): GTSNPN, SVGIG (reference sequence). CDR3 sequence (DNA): TGTGCCTGGAGTGTACAGTTTGGGTCGGGCAATCAGCCCCAGCATTTT. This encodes CAWSVQFGSGNQPQHF.

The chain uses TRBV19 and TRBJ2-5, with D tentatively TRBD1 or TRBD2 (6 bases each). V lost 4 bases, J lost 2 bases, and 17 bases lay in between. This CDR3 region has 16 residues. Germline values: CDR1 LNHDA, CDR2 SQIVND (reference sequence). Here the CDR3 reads CASSKRGRVPQETQYF. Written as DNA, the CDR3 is TGTGCCAGTAGTAAACGGGGGCGCGTCCCTCAAGAGACCCAGTACTTC.

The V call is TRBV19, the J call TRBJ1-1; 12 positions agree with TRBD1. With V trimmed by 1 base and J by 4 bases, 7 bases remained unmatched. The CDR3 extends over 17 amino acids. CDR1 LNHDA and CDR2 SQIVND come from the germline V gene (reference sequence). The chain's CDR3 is CASSIAGDRGRRTEAFF. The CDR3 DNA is TGTGCCAGTAGTATAGCGGGGGACAGGGGGCGTCGCACTGAAGCTTTCTTT.

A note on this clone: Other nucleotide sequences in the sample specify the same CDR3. Written as DNA, the CDR3 is TGCGCCAGCAGCTTGGGACAGGGAAATGAAAAACTGTTTTTT. Encoded protein: CASSLGQGNEKLFF. The genes are TRBV5-1 and TRBJ1-4; 7 nucleotides agree with TRBD1. J lost 5 bases, V lost 0 bases, and 1 base had no gene match. The CDR3 contains 14 residues. Germline lookup yields CDR1 SGHRS and CDR2 YFSETQ.

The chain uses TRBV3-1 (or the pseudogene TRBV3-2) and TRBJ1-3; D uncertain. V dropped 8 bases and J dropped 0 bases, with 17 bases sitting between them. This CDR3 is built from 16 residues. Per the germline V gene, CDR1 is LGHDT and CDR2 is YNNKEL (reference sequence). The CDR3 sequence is CASQSYPAHSGNTIYF. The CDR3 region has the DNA TGTGCCAGCCAGTCCTACCCGGCTCACTCTGGAAACACCATATATTTT.